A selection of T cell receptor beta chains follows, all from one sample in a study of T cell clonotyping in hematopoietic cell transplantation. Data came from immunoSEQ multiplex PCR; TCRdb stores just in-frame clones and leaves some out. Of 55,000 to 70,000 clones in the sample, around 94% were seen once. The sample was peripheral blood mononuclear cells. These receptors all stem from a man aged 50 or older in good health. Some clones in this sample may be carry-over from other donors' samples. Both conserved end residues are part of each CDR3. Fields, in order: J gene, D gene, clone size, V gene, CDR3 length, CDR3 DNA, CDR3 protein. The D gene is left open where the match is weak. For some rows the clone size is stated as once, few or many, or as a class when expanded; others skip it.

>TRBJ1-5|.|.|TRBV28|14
TGTGCCAGCAGTTCCGGACAGCTCAATCAGCCCCAGCATTTT
CASSSGQLNQPQHF
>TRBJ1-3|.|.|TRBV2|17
TGTGCCAGCAGGGGGACACGGACTCGAACCTCTGGAAACACCATATATTTT
CASRGTRTRTSGNTIYF
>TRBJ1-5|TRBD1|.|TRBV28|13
TGTGCCAGCAGGTACAGGGGTCATCAGCCCCAGCATTTT
CASRYRGHQPQHF
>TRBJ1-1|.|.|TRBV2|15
TGTGCCAGCAGTGAAGCGGGCAGAACAACCCCTGAAGCTTTCTTT
CASSEAGRTTPEAFF
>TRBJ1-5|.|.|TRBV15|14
TGTGCCACCAGCATTAGCGATAGCAATCAGCCCCAGCATTTT
CATSISDSNQPQHF
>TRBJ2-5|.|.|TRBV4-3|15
TGCGCCAGCAGCCAAGTGGCAGGGTACCAAGAGACCCAGTACTTC
CASSQVAGYQETQYF
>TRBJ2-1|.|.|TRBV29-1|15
TGCAGCGTTGAACGGGGGCGCACCCTTTACAATGAGCAGTTCTTC
CSVERGRTLYNEQFF
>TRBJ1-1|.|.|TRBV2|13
TGTGCCAGCAGACAGGAATCGCCTTCCGAAGCTTTCTTT
CASRQESPSEAFF
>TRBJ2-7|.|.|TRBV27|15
TGTGCCAGCAGTCTTGGTTTGGGGTCCTCCTACGAGCAGTACTTC
CASSLGLGSSYEQYF
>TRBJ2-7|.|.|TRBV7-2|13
TGTGCCAGCAGCCCCTCGGTAGGGAACGAGCAGTACTTC
CASSPSVGNEQYF
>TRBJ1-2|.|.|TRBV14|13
TGTGCCAGCAGCCCTCAGGGCGACTATGGCTACACCTTC
CASSPQGDYGYTF
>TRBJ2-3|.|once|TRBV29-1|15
TGCAGCGTTGAAGACAGGGTACCTAGCACAGATACGCAGTATTTT
CSVEDRVPSTDTQYF
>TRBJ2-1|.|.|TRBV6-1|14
TGTGCCAGCAGTGGAGGGCGGGAAGTGGATGAGCAGTTCTTC
CASSGGREVDEQFF
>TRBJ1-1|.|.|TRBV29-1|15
TGCAGCGTTAAGCCTCCATTGAGCTTGAACACTGAAGCTTTCTTT
CSVKPPLSLNTEAFF
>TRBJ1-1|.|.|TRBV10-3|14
TGTGCCATCAGTGAACAGGAGGGGAGCACTGAAGCTTTCTTT
CAISEQEGSTEAFF
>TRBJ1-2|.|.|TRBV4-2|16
TGTGCCAGCAGCCAAGTCGGACAGCCACGAAGCTATGGCTACACCTTC
CASSQVGQPRSYGYTF
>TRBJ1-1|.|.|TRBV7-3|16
TGTGCCAGCAGCCGCGAGGGTGGGGGCTCTCTCACTGAAGCTTTCTTT
CASSREGGGSLTEAFF
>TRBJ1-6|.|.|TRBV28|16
TGTGCGAGCGGGGGTAGGAGGGCTCGTGATAATTCACCCCTCCACTTT
CASGGRRARDNSPLHF
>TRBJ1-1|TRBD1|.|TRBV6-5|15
TGTGCCAGCAGTATCGGGACAGGAATGAACACTGAAGCTTTCTTT
CASSIGTGMNTEAFF
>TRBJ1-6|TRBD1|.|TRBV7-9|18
TGTGCCAGCAGCTCCGGGGGGGCCGGGACAGGGGGTGATTCACCCCTCCACTTT
CASSSGGAGTGGDSPLHF
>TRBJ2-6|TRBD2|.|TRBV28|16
TGTGCCACCGCTAGCGGCCAGAGCTCTGGGGCCAACGTCCTGACTTTC
CATASGQSSGANVLTF
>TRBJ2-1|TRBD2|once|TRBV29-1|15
TGCAGCGCTTTAGGGGCTAGCGGGGACGACAATGAGCAGTTCTTC
CSALGASGDDNEQFF
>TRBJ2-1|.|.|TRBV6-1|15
TGTGCCAGCAGCGCTGACTTACTAAGCGGGTCTGAGCAGTTCTTC
CASSADLLSGSEQFF
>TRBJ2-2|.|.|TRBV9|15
TGTGCCAGCTCCGGGTCGAGCGGGAACACCGGGGAGCTGTTTTTT
CASSGSSGNTGELFF
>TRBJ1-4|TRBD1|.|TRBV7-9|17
TGTGCCAGCAGCTTAGTCGGCAGGGGGCTGATTAATGAAAAACTGTTTTTT
CASSLVGRGLINEKLFF
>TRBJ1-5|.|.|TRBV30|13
TGTGCCTGGAGCGCCTTGGGAGCCCAGCCCCAGCATTTT
CAWSALGAQPQHF
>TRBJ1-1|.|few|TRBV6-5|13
TGTGCCAGCAGTTACCCGGGGAGTGGTGAAGCTTTCTTT
CASSYPGSGEAFF
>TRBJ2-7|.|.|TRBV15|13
TGTGCCACCAGCAACCCGGATGGGTACGAGCAGTACTTC
CATSNPDGYEQYF
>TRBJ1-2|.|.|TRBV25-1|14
TGTGCCAGCCGGTCGGACGGATTCGCCTATGGCTACACCTTC
CASRSDGFAYGYTF
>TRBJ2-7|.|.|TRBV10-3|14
TGTGCCATCAGTGACCGTGCGGGGTCCTACGAGCAGTACTTC
CAISDRAGSYEQYF
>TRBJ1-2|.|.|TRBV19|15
TGTGCCAGTAAACGGGACCCGAGCGGGGTCTATGGCTACACCTTC
CASKRDPSGVYGYTF
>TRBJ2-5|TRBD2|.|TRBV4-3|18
TGCGCCAGCAGCCAAGCTCCGACTAGCGGGTACGACCAAGAGACCCAGTACTTC
CASSQAPTSGYDQETQYF
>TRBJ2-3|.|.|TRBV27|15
TGTGCCAGCAGTTTAGGGGTTGCAGCCGGAAATACGCAGTATTTT
CASSLGVAAGNTQYF
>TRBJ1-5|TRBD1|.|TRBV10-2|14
TGCGCCAGCAGTGAGGGACAGGGGTTTCAGCCCCAGCATTTT
CASSEGQGFQPQHF
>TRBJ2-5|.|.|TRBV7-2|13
TGTGCCAGCAGCTTAACTAGCATGGAGACCCAGTACTTC
CASSLTSMETQYF
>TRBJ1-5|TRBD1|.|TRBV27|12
TGTGCCAGCAGTAGACAGGGTCAGCCCCAGCATTTT
CASSRQGQPQHF
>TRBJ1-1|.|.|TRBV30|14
TGTGCCTGGAGTAGTTTGTCAGGGTTGACTGAAGCTTTCTTT
CAWSSLSGLTEAFF
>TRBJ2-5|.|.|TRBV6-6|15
TGTGCCAGCAGTTCCCTCACAGGGAGCAGAGAGACCCAGTACTTC
CASSSLTGSRETQYF
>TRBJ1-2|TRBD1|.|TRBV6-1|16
TGTGCCAGCAGTGACACGGGACAGGGGGCTATCTATGGCTACACCTTC
CASSDTGQGAIYGYTF
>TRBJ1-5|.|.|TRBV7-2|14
TGTGCCAGCAGCTGGGGTTGGGGGAATCAGCCCCAGCATTTT
CASSWGWGNQPQHF
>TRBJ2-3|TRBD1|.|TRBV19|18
TGTGCCAGTAGTATAGACCGTGGGACAGGGGGCGCGACAGATACGCAGTATTTT
CASSIDRGTGGATDTQYF
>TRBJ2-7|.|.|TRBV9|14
TGTGCCAGCAGCGCCGGGACCTCCTCCTACGAGCAGTACTTC
CASSAGTSSYEQYF
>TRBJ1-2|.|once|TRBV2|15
TGTGCCAGCAGTGAAGCTCTACAGGGCCTCTATGGCTACACCTTC
CASSEALQGLYGYTF
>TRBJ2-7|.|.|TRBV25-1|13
TGTGCCAGCAGTGAGGGGGCGAACTACGAGCAGTACTTC
CASSEGANYEQYF
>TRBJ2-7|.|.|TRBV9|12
TGTGCCAGCAGCGTCAACGGTGGGGAGCAGTACTTC
CASSVNGGEQYF
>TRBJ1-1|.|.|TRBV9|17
TGTGCCAGCAGCGTAGACCCTTCACAGGGCATGAACACTGAAGCTTTCTTT
CASSVDPSQGMNTEAFF
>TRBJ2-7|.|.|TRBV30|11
TGTGCCTGGAGGGGGACTTACGAGCAGTACTTC
CAWRGTYEQYF
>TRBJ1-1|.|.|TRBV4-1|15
TGCGCCAGCAGCCAAGATTGGCCAGGGATCACTGAAGCTTTCTTT
CASSQDWPGITEAFF
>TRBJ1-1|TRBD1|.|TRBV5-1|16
TGCGCCAGCAGCAAAGGGACAGGGGGCATCGGCACTGAAGCTTTCTTT
CASSKGTGGIGTEAFF
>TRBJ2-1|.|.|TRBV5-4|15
TGTGCCAGCAGCACCCAAGCGGTAGCGTACAATGAGCAGTTCTTC
CASSTQAVAYNEQFF